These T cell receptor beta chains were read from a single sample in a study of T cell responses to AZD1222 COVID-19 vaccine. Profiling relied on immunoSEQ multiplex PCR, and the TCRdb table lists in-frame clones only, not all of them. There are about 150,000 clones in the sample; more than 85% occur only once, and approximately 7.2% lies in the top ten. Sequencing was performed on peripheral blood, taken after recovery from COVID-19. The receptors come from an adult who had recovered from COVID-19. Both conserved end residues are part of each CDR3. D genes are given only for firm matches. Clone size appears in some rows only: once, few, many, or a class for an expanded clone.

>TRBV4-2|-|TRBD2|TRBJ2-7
CASSQGRGLAGGFYEQYF
TGTGCCAGCAGCCAAGGACGGGGGCTAGCGGGGGGATTCTACGAGCAGTACTTC
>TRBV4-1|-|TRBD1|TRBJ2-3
CASSHHGIGPRQGSDTQYF
TGCGCCAGCAGCCACCATGGTATAGGGCCCCGACAGGGATCAGATACGCAGTATTTT
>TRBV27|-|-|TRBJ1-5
CASSPLGSNQPQHF
TGTGCCAGCAGTCCCCTGGGGAGTAATCAGCCCCAGCATTTT
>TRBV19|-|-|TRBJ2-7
CASSQTPSYEQYF
TGTGCCAGTAGTCAGACACCATCCTACGAGCAGTACTTC
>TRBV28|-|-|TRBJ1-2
CASRVPPPVSYGYTF
TGTGCCAGCAGGGTCCCCCCCCCGGTATCCTATGGCTACACCTTC
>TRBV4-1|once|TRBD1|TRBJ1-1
CASSQRQGNTEAFF
TGCGCCAGCAGCCAGAGACAGGGGAACACTGAAGCTTTCTTT
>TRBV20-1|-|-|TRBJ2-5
CSARDSETQYF
TGCAGTGCTAGAGACTCTGAGACCCAGTACTTC
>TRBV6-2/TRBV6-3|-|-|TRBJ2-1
CASSYSPVGVNEQFF
TGTGCCAGCAGTTACTCCCCCGTCGGAGTCAATGAGCAGTTCTTC
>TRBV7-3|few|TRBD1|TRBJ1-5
CASSLTDRGRGQPQHF
TGTGCCAGCAGCTTAACCGACAGGGGACGAGGTCAGCCCCAGCATTTT
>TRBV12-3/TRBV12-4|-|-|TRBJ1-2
CASRARAYGYTF
TGTGCCAGCAGGGCCAGAGCCTATGGCTACACCTTC
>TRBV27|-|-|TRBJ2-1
CASSLGLSNDEQFF
TGTGCCAGCAGTTTAGGCCTTAGCAATGATGAGCAGTTCTTC
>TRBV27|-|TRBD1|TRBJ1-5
CASSSLGTGLENQPQHF
TGTGCCAGCAGTTCCCTTGGGACAGGGTTGGAAAATCAGCCCCAGCATTTT
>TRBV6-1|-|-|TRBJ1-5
CASSETHREQPQHF
TGTGCCAGCAGTGAAACGCACAGGGAGCAGCCCCAGCATTTT
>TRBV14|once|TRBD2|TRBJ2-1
CASSQDFTSGRRYNEQFF
TGTGCCAGCAGCCAAGATTTCACTAGCGGGAGAAGATACAATGAGCAGTTCTTC
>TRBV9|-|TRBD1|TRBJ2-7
CASSPTGTGGGEQYF
TGTGCCAGCAGCCCCACCGGGACAGGGGGCGGCGAGCAGTACTTC
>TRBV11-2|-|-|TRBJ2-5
CASSPLGGMFQETQYF
TGTGCCAGCAGCCCGCTTGGGGGAATGTTCCAAGAGACCCAGTACTTC
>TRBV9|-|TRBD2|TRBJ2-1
CASSYASGGADEQFF
TGTGCCAGCAGCTATGCTAGCGGGGGGGCCGATGAGCAGTTCTTC
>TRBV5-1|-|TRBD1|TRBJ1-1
CASSRAPGTENTEAFF
TGCGCCAGCAGCAGAGCTCCCGGGACAGAGAACACTGAAGCTTTCTTT
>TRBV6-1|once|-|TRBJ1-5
CASSEVRLAAEHF
TGTGCCAGCAGTGAAGTAAGGCTGGCAGCCGAGCATTTT
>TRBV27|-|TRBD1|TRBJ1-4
CATSPGTGASSAKLFF
TGTGCCACCTCACCCGGGACAGGGGCATCATCGGCAAAACTGTTTTTT
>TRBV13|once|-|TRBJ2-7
CASSLGSGYEQYF
TGTGCCAGCAGCTTAGGCAGTGGGTACGAGCAGTACTTC
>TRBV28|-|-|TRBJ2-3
CASSPIQPSTDTQYF
TGTGCCAGCAGTCCCATCCAGCCTAGCACAGATACGCAGTATTTT
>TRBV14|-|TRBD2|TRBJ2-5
CASSQDRLAGGPRWETQYF
TGTGCCAGCAGCCAAGATCGCCTAGCGGGGGGGCCTCGGTGGGAGACCCAGTACTTC
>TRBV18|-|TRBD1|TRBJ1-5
CASSSGQVRNQPQHF
TGTGCCAGCTCGTCGGGACAGGTGCGCAATCAGCCCCAGCATTTT